These T cell receptor beta chains were read from a single sample in a study of blood T cells in healthy people across ages. One entry per CDR3 protein results from TCRdb running MiXCR on the 5' RACE reads. The data hold about 1,400,000 distinct CDR3 sequences, with approximately 59% observed a single time. What was sequenced was blood. Receptor source: a man younger than 35 in good health. Both conserved end residues are part of each CDR3. The order of the fields is clone size, J gene, D gene, V gene, CDR3 DNA, CDR3 protein. A D gene is named only where the DNA matches it firmly. Where a row states a size, it is once, few, many or the class of an expanded clone; other rows omit it.

size: .; J: TRBJ2-3; D: TRBD1; V: TRBV29-1; DNA: TGCAGCGTTGAAACGACAGGGGGTCTAGGAGATACGCAGTATTTT; CDR3: CSVETTGGLGDTQYF
size: .; J: TRBJ2-7; D: .; V: TRBV5-1; DNA: TGCGCCAGCAGCTTGGCGGGCGGGACACTCTCCTACGAGCAGTACTTC; CDR3: CASSLAGGTLSYEQYF
size: .; J: TRBJ2-3; D: .; V: TRBV7-2; DNA: TGTGCCAGCAGCTTATGGGCCCATGGCGGGAGCACAGATACGCAGTATTTT; CDR3: CASSLWAHGGSTDTQYF
size: .; J: TRBJ1-1; D: .; V: TRBV5-1; DNA: TGCGCCAGCAGCCCGGGGTTTGAAGCTTTCTTT; CDR3: CASSPGFEAFF
size: few; J: TRBJ2-7; D: .; V: TRBV6-5; DNA: TGTGCCAGCAGTTACTTTCGGGCTGGGGGACTCTACGAGCAGTACTTC; CDR3: CASSYFRAGGLYEQYF
size: once; J: TRBJ2-7; D: .; V: TRBV7-2; DNA: TGTGCCAGCAGCTTAATCGAACAGTACGAGCAGTACTTC; CDR3: CASSLIEQYEQYF
size: .; J: TRBJ2-3; D: .; V: TRBV21-1; DNA: .; CDR3: CASSKVGSRFAGGIIPTDTQYF
size: .; J: TRBJ2-3; D: .; V: TRBV4-1; DNA: TGCGCCAGCAGCCAAGTGGACCTTAAGTCTGATACGCAGTATTTT; CDR3: CASSQVDLKSDTQYF
size: .; J: TRBJ2-1; D: .; V: TRBV2; DNA: TGTGCCAGCAGTGAACCGGGTCACCCGTTCTTC; CDR3: CASSEPGHPFF
size: few; J: TRBJ2-7; D: TRBD2; V: TRBV28; DNA: TGTGCCAGCAGTTTGCCCCCGAGCGGGAGTTCCTACGAGCAGTACTTC; CDR3: CASSLPPSGSSYEQYF
size: .; J: TRBJ2-7; D: TRBD1; V: TRBV9; DNA: TGTGCCAGCAGCCCGAGAGGGGGGACAGGGGGCTTGCACGAGCAGTACTTC; CDR3: CASSPRGGTGGLHEQYF
size: .; J: TRBJ2-5; D: TRBD2; V: TRBV12-3/TRBV12-4; DNA: TGTGCCAGCAGTTCCTTCTGGGGGGGGGGAGGAGGGACCCAGTACTTC; CDR3: CASSSFWGGGGGTQYF
size: .; J: TRBJ2-1; D: TRBD2; V: TRBV4-3; DNA: TGCGCCAGCAGCCAAAGGGGAGCGGGGGGCTACAATGAGCAGTTCTTC; CDR3: CASSQRGAGGYNEQFF
size: few; J: TRBJ1-2; D: .; V: TRBV7-9; DNA: TGTGCCAGCAGCTCGGACAGATCCTATGGCTACACCTTC; CDR3: CASSSDRSYGYTF
size: few; J: TRBJ2-7; D: .; V: TRBV4-1; DNA: TGCGCCAGCAGCCAAGACCCGCACAGGGTCTACGAGCAGTACTTC; CDR3: CASSQDPHRVYEQYF
size: .; J: TRBJ1-1; D: TRBD1; V: TRBV6-1; DNA: TGTGCCAACAGAGGGGGCCTCGAGGCAACGAACACTGAAGCTTTCTTT; CDR3: CANRGGLEATNTEAFF
size: .; J: TRBJ2-5; D: TRBD2; V: TRBV7-2; DNA: TGTGCCAGCAGCAATCAACTAGCGGGGGGGCGAGAGACCCAGTACTTC; CDR3: CASSNQLAGGRETQYF
size: .; J: TRBJ2-5; D: .; V: TRBV20-1; DNA: TGCAGTGCGGGACCCAACCAAGAGACCCAGTACTTC; CDR3: CSAGPNQETQYF
size: .; J: TRBJ2-7; D: TRBD2; V: TRBV7-2; DNA: TGTGCCAGCAGCCCTTCAGCGGGGGGGGTCGAGCAGTACTTC; CDR3: CASSPSAGGVEQYF
size: .; J: TRBJ1-5; D: .; V: TRBV7-8; DNA: TGTGCCAGCAGCGCCACGGCGGGCAGACGGAGCAATCAGCCCCAGCATTTT; CDR3: CASSATAGRRSNQPQHF
size: once; J: TRBJ1-1; D: .; V: TRBV7-6; DNA: TGTGCCAGCAGCTTTGCGACAGAAATGAACACTGAAGCTTTCTTT; CDR3: CASSFATEMNTEAFF
size: few; J: TRBJ1-2; D: .; V: TRBV21-1; DNA: TGTGCCAGCGAAAGGTCGTGGGGCTACACCTTC; CDR3: CASERSWGYTF
size: .; J: TRBJ2-1; D: .; V: TRBV3-1; DNA: TGTGCCAGCAGAGACACGTGGGCGGGCGATGAGCAGTTCTTC; CDR3: CASRDTWAGDEQFF
size: .; J: TRBJ2-1; D: .; V: TRBV4-1; DNA: TGCGCCAGCAGCCAAGTAGACCTGATCGTTTACAATGAGCAGTTCTTC; CDR3: CASSQVDLIVYNEQFF
size: .; J: TRBJ2-5; D: TRBD1; V: TRBV6-2/TRBV6-3; DNA: TGTGCCAGCAGTCGACAGGGGGATGGAGAGACCCAGTACTTC; CDR3: CASSRQGDGETQYF
size: .; J: TRBJ2-7; D: .; V: TRBV5-5; DNA: TGTGCCAGCAGCCTTCGGATCCCTTACAATGAGCAGTACTTC; CDR3: CASSLRIPYNEQYF
size: .; J: TRBJ2-1; D: TRBD1; V: TRBV18; DNA: TGTGCCAGCTCACCCCCAAGGGGACAGCCTTTCGATGAGCAGTTCTTC; CDR3: CASSPPRGQPFDEQFF